This T cell receptor beta chain was sequenced in a study of control samples from healthy donors and cancer patients (dated by TCRdb to the early 2020s). The method was the immunoSEQ multiplex PCR assay. This is the immuneACCESS table as TCRdb keeps it, with only in-frame sequences that have V and J called. A part of the clones is gone; compared with another copy, unresolved V genes explain less than half, and the rest is unexplained. This sample lists approximately 190,000 clones; roughly nine tenths were detected once. 1.5% to 2% of the sample rests with the top ten. Relative to germline, V is missing 5 bases and J is missing 6 bases, with 5 bases of the junction outside any gene match. Via the germline V gene, CDR1 is SNHLY and CDR2 FYNNEI. Spanning cysteine to phenylalanine, the CDR3 consists of 14 amino acids. CDR3 DNA only is kept here, 42 bases in frame from base 1. In the case of this clone: It lacks a known antigen. There are no base qualities to consult, and no much larger clone falls within one base.

The sequence was collected from a man aged 25 to 40 in good health. The sequence joins TRBV2 to TRBJ1-1, and TRBD1 aligns with 11 junction nucleotides. Input material: blood. The bases are TGTGCCAGCAGTCCCCGGGACAGGGGGTCTGAAGCTTTCTTT. Its protein product is CASSPRDRGSEAFF. With the portions outside the CDR3 filled from the reference TRBV2 and TRBJ1-1 genes, the complete variable region becomes EPEVTQTPSHQVTQMGQEVILRCVPISNHLYFYWYRQILGQKVEFLVSFYNNEISEKSEIFDDQFSVERPDGSNFTLKIRSTKLEDSAMYFCASSPRDRGSEAFFGQGTRLTVV.